These 30 T cell receptor beta chains came from one sample sequenced in a study of CD8 T cells in ankylosing spondylitis. Whole-study results and caveats: Several highly homologous variants formed a TCR beta motif that appeared characteristic of ankylosing spondylitis blood.

TCRdb used MiXCR to reprocess the 5' RACE reads, holding one entry per CDR3 protein. The table shows a few hundred thousand distinct CDR3 sequences, with 8% occurring only once. No antigen has been identified for these receptors. The material sequenced was blood, either unsorted or a sorted T cell fraction (not recorded which). The receptors stem from a male donor with ankylosing spondylitis.

Ten or more counts support this clonotype. This chain joins TRBV25-1 and TRBJ1-4; D not certain. This CDR3 contains 11 residues. Trimming stripped 5 bases from V and 7 bases from J, with 5 bases between. CDR1 is MGHDK, CDR2 SYGVNS, per germline. The CDR3 loop is CASSLREKLFF. In DNA form, the CDR3 reads TGTGCCAGCAGTTTGCGTGAAAAACTGTTTTTT. Together with reference TRBV25-1 and TRBJ1-4, the CDR3 gives the full variable domain: EADIYQTPRYLVIGTGKKITLECSQTMGHDKMYWYQQDPGMELHLIHYSYGVNSTEKGDLSSESTVSRIRTEHFPLTLESARPSHTSQYLCASSLREKLFFGSGTQLSVL.

In its sample, this clonotype was seen a few times. This chain uses TRBV28 with TRBJ1-6; no firm D call. Trimming stripped 8 bases from V and 10 bases from J, with 15 bases between. The length of the CDR3 is 13 residues. Germline-derived CDR1 and CDR2 are MDHEN and SYDVKM. The DNA of the CDR3 is TGTGCCAGCCAGGAGGGTCACCGGTCACCCCTCCACTTT. The encoded protein is CASQEGHRSPLHF. Full variable domain (remainder filled in from reference TRBV28 and TRBJ1-6): DVKVTQSSRYLVKRTGEKVFLECVQDMDHENMFWYRQDPGLGLRLIYFSYDVKMKEKGDIPEGYSVSREKKERFSLILESASTNQTSMYLCASQEGHRSPLHFGNGTRLTVT.

This clonotype showed up just a few times. The V and J genes are TRBV20-1 and TRBJ2-1, with 7 nucleotides matching TRBD2. This CDR3 has 14 residues. V shed 5 bases, J shed 4 bases, and the junction held 8 bases outside the gene matches. Germline loops: CDR1 DFQATT, CDR2 SNEGSKA (reference sequence). The CDR3 sequence: CSAQRGLAYNEQFF. The CDR3 region has the DNA TGCAGTGCTCAGCGGGGTCTGGCTTACAATGAGCAGTTCTTC.

The V and J genes are TRBV28 and TRBJ2-5, with D perhaps TRBD1 or TRBD2 (6 bases each). The CDR3 length is 13 residues. Looked up from germline, CDR1 is MDHEN and CDR2 is SYDVKM. The germline V and J ends were trimmed by 5 bases and 1 base, with 8 bases remaining between them. CDR3: CASSKGGQETQYF. Here the CDR3 DNA reads TGTGCCAGCAGTAAGGGGGGCCAAGAGACCCAGTACTTC.

This clonotype was counted only a few times. The genes are TRBV3-1 and TRBJ1-5; weak D call: TRBD1 (6 bases). The CDR3 has 16 amino acids. Trimming removed 0 bases at V and 5 bases at J, with 14 bases between. Germline V lookup: CDR1 LGHDT, CDR2 YNNKEL (reference sequence). DNA of the CDR3: TGTGCCAGCAGCCAAGATGCAGGGGTTGGTTATCAGCCCCAGCATTTT. It codes for CASSQDAGVGYQPQHF.

This clonotype was seen repeatedly, ten times or more. The rearrangement uses TRBV12-3 or TRBV12-4 and TRBJ2-5, with unresolved D. V lost 6 bases to trimming and J lost 9 bases, with 11 bases between them. This CDR3 has 11 residues. The CDR3 DNA follows: TGTGCCAGCAGCCGACGTGGGGCCCAGTACTTC. Amino acid sequence: CASSRRGAQYF.

This clonotype has more than one count but fewer than ten. V and J are TRBV20-1 and TRBJ2-7, with D perhaps TRBD2 (5 bases). V shed 8 bases and J shed 0 bases, with 14 bases lying between them. This CDR3 is 13 amino acids long. Germline assignment: CDR1 DFQATT and CDR2 SNEGSKA (reference sequence). Written as DNA, the CDR3 is TGCAGTACTGAGCGGCCGAGCTCCTACGAGCAGTACTTC. As protein: CSTERPSSYEQYF.

This clonotype was recorded at least ten times. In DNA, the CDR3 is TGCAGCGTTGAAGGTCCGACCCCTGAAGCTTTCTTT. It codes for CSVEGPTPEAFF. The gene calls are TRBV29-1 and TRBJ1-1, with D unresolved. The CDR3 has 12 residues. Trimming removed 1 base from V and 6 bases from J, with 9 bases in between. Looked up from germline, CDR1 is SQVTM and CDR2 is ANQGSEA.

The chain employs TRBV5-1 and TRBJ2-7; 7 bases agree with TRBD1. CDR1 is SGHRS and CDR2 is YFSETQ in the germline V gene. This CDR3 spans 15 amino acids. Trimming removed 4 bases from V and 0 bases from J; junction bases left unmatched: 7. CDR3 sequence: CASSVSTGISYEQYF. For the CDR3, the DNA is TGCGCCAGCAGCGTTTCGACAGGGATCTCCTACGAGCAGTACTTC. Based on the CDR3 plus reference TRBV5-1 and TRBJ2-7, the full variable domain is KAGVTQTPRYLIKTRGQQVTLSCSPISGHRSVSWYQQTPGQGLQFLFEYFSETQRNKGNFPGRFSGRQFSNSRSEMNVSTLELGDSALYLCASSVSTGISYEQYFGPGTRLTVT.

The sample holds a few counts of this clonotype. V usage is TRBV6-5 and J usage is TRBJ1-4; 10 bases agree with TRBD1. Unmatched junction bases numbered 5, after V lost 2 bases and J lost 8 bases. Germline V gene data show CDR1 as MNHEY and CDR2 as SVGAGI. The length of the CDR3 is 15 residues. The CDR3 DNA is TGTGCCAGCAGTTACGAGGGGACAGGGGTGGAAAAACTGTTTTTT. This translates into CASSYEGTGVEKLFF.

This clonotype was recorded many times. The chain recombines TRBV29-1 with TRBJ2-5, with a possible D match to TRBD2 (6 bases). Germline assignment: CDR1 SQVTM and CDR2 ANQGSEA. V lost 0 bases and J 4 bases, leaving 18 bases between the germline ends. The CDR3 has 16 residues. In DNA, the CDR3 is TGCAGCGTTGAAGAAAGTCGGGGGAACCGGCTAGAGACCCAGTACTTC. Translation: CSVEESRGNRLETQYF.

This clonotype was seen a few times. V gene TRBV5-1 combines with J gene TRBJ1-1; 8 nucleotides line up with TRBD1. The V and J ends lost 3 bases and 5 bases, in that order; junction bases with no gene match: 6. This CDR3 has 14 amino acids. CDR1 SGHRS and CDR2 YFSETQ come from the germline V gene. CDR3 coding DNA: TGCGCCAGCAGCTCCGGACAGGGAGAGACTGAAGCTTTCTTT. This encodes CASSSGQGETEAFF.

This clonotype was found a few times. V and J are TRBV20-1 and TRBJ2-1; 7 nucleotides match TRBD1. Germline V gives CDR1 DFQATT, CDR2 SNEGSKA (reference sequence). The J segment lost 3 bases and the V segment lost 2 bases, leaving 7 bases of the junction unmatched. The CDR3 contains 15 residues. The CDR3 nucleotides are TGCAGTGCTAGAACCCGGGACAGACTCTACAATGAGCAGTTCTTC. Its protein product is CSARTRDRLYNEQFF.

The gene calls are TRBV6-5 and TRBJ2-5; 8 nucleotides align to TRBD1. The CDR3 is 13 residues long. Trimming removed 4 bases from V and 5 bases from J; junction bases left unmatched: 3. In germline, CDR1 is MNHEY, CDR2 SVGAGI. The CDR3 nucleotides are TGTGCCAGCAGTTCTCGGACAGGGGAGACCCAGTACTTC. It encodes CASSSRTGETQYF.

This clonotype has more than one count but fewer than ten. The chain carries TRBV6-2 or TRBV6-3 and TRBJ2-1, with D tentatively TRBD2 (6 bases). V was pared by 5 bases and J by 6 bases, with 11 bases between. Germline V gives CDR1 MNHEY, CDR2 SVGEGT. The CDR3 has 13 residues. CDR3 amino acids: CASSRRLVNEQFF. The DNA for the CDR3 is TGTGCCAGCAGTCGCAGACTAGTCAATGAGCAGTTCTTC.

This rearrangement joins TRBV10-3 to TRBJ2-1; no reliable D call. Germline V gene lookup returns CDR1 ENHRY and CDR2 SYGVKD. The length of the CDR3 is 13 residues. Trimming cost V 6 bases and J 8 bases, with 14 bases left between them. CDR3 nucleotide sequence: TGTGCCATCAGAGTTCGAGTCGTGGATGAGCAGTTCTTC. Amino acid sequence: CAIRVRVVDEQFF.

The V gene is TRBV5-1, the J gene TRBJ2-7; D is ambiguous. Germline loops: CDR1 SGHRS, CDR2 YFSETQ. V lost 4 bases to trimming and J lost 0 bases, with 8 bases between them. This CDR3 region has 13 residues. In DNA, the CDR3 is TGCGCCAGCAGCCCAGACAACTCCTACGAGCAGTACTTC. It is translated as CASSPDNSYEQYF.

This clonotype was counted at least ten times. CDR3 nucleotides: TGTGCCAGCAGTTGGGGGACAGGTCCATACAATGAGCAGTTCTTC. The encoded protein is CASSWGTGPYNEQFF. This rearrangement joins TRBV6-5 to TRBJ2-1, with 8 bases fitting TRBD1. Looked up from germline, CDR1 is MNHEY and CDR2 is SVGAGI. V lost 4 bases to trimming and J lost 4 bases; unmatched junction nucleotides: 6. The CDR3 runs 15 residues.

The table lists this clonotype with a few counts. V is TRBV20-1 and J is TRBJ2-7; 7 positions match TRBD2. The CDR3 is 13 residues long. V gave up 3 bases and J gave up 5 bases; unmatched junction bases: 7. Germline V CDR1 and CDR2: DFQATT, SNEGSKA (reference sequence). Here the CDR3 reads CSARVAGVDEQYF. The CDR3 DNA sequence: TGCAGTGCTAGGGTCGCGGGAGTGGACGAGCAGTACTTC.

This chain uses TRBV20-1 with TRBJ2-1; 7 bases fit TRBD1. Losses at the gene ends were 6 bases for V and 3 bases for J; bases not matched to a gene: 8. The CDR3 contains 14 residues. Germline V gene lookup returns CDR1 DFQATT and CDR2 SNEGSKA (reference sequence). The CDR3 DNA reads TGCAGTGCGAAAGGGGACAGATACTACAATGAGCAGTTCTTC. Protein product: CSAKGDRYYNEQFF.

This clonotype was observed many times. The chain is built from TRBV27 and TRBJ2-3; D is undetermined. The CDR3 runs to 15 residues. In germline, CDR1 is MNHEY, CDR2 SMNVEV (reference sequence). Trimming left V 8 bases short and J 2 bases short, with 17 bases between. DNA for the CDR3: TGTGCCAGCGTTCGGAACAGTCCCGCCACAGATACGCAGTATTTT. Translating gives CASVRNSPATDTQYF.

This chain links TRBV7-8 with TRBJ2-2; 7 nucleotides agree with TRBD1. V trimming: 6 bases; J trimming: 14 bases; junction bases outside the gene matches: 12. Per germline, CDR1 SGHVS and CDR2 FQNEAQ. This CDR3 comprises 13 residues. The CDR3 spells CASRIAPTGKLFF. Written as DNA, the CDR3 is TGTGCCAGCAGGATAGCCCCGACAGGGAAACTGTTTTTT.

This rearrangement joins TRBV28 to TRBJ2-7, with D perhaps assigned TRBD1 or TRBD2 (6 bases each). This CDR3 region has 14 residues. V was shortened by 6 bases and J by 3 bases, with 15 bases between the two germline ends. Per germline, CDR1 MDHEN and CDR2 SYDVKM. In DNA, the CDR3 is TGTGCCAGCAGCTCCCCAGGGGACTTCTACGAGCAGTACTTC. Amino acids: CASSSPGDFYEQYF.

V usage is TRBV2 and J usage is TRBJ2-1; D not resolved. In germline, CDR1 is SNHLY, CDR2 FYNNEI. Trimming left V 9 bases short and J 11 bases short, with 11 bases between. This CDR3 spans 10 amino acids. This CDR3 is CASLGFQQFF. The DNA for the CDR3 is TGTGCCAGTCTAGGATTTCAGCAGTTCTTC.

CDR3 residues: CASSLVSGEWTGELFF. CDR3 DNA: TGTGCCAGCAGTTTAGTTAGCGGGGAGTGGACCGGGGAGCTGTTTTTT. The chain couples TRBV12-3 or TRBV12-4 to TRBJ2-2, with 8 bases aligning to TRBD2. The V and J ends lost 1 base and 5 bases, in that order; junction bases with no gene match: 6. This CDR3 spans 16 amino acids.

The CDR3 protein is CASREQGPGANVLTF. The DNA of the CDR3 is TGTGCCAGCAGGGAACAGGGCCCTGGGGCCAACGTCCTGACTTTC. The chain has TRBV6-2 or TRBV6-3 and TRBJ2-6; TRBD1 is a possible D gene (6 bases). This CDR3 contains 15 residues. Trimming shortened V by 6 bases and J by 2 bases, and 11 bases separated the two germline ends. Germline-derived CDR1 and CDR2 are MNHEY and SVGEGT.

This rearrangement joins TRBV7-2 to TRBJ2-1; TRBD2 might be the D (5 bases). This CDR3 comprises 17 residues. Trimming took 5 bases from V and 1 from J, leaving 18 bases between them. Per the germline V gene, CDR1 is SGHTA and CDR2 is FQGNSA. In DNA, the CDR3 is TGTGCCAGCAGCGGGCGGACTGGAAGAGGATCCTACAATGAGCAGTTCTTC. Translated, it gives CASSGRTGRGSYNEQFF. The full variable domain, with the rest looked up from reference TRBV7-2 and TRBJ2-1, is GAGVSQSPSNKVTEKGKDVELRCDPISGHTALYWYRQSLGQGLEFLIYFQGNSAPDKSGLPSDRFSAERTGGSVSTLTIQRTQQEDSAVYLCASSGRTGRGSYNEQFFGPGTRLTVL.

This clonotype was seen at least ten times. CDR3 amino acids: CSVEDGIDNEQFF. The CDR3 DNA reads TGCAGCGTTGAAGACGGGATCGACAATGAGCAGTTCTTC. The rearrangement joins TRBV29-1 to TRBJ2-1; maybe TRBD2 (5 bases). Germline lookup yields CDR1 SQVTM and CDR2 ANQGSEA. V was shortened by 0 bases and J by 5 bases, with 8 bases between the two germline ends. This CDR3 comprises 13 residues.

The gene calls are TRBV20-1 and TRBJ2-7; D remains ambiguous. The germline CDR1 and CDR2 sequences are DFQATT and SNEGSKA (reference sequence). The CDR3 totals 13 residues. V was cut by 5 bases and J by 0 bases, with 11 bases left in between. The CDR3 bases are TGCAGTGCTCGCCTTCTTCCCTCCTACGAGCAGTACTTC. Protein product: CSARLLPSYEQYF.

The V gene is TRBV29-1, the J gene TRBJ2-7; D is undetermined. Trimming took 2 bases from V and 5 from J, leaving 7 bases between them. Germline loops: CDR1 SQVTM, CDR2 ANQGSEA. The CDR3 has 11 amino acids. CDR3 coding DNA: TGCAGCGTTGAAAGCTGGGACGAGCAGTACTTC. Residues: CSVESWDEQYF.